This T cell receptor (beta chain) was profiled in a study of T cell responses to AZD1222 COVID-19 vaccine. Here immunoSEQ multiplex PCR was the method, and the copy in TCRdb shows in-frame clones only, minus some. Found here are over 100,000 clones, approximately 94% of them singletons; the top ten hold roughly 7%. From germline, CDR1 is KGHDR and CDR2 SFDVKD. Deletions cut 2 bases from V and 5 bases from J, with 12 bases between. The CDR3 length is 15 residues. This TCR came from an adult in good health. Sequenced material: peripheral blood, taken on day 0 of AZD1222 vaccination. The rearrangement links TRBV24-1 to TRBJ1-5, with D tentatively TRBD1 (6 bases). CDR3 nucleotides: TGTGCCACCAGTGATTCTAGGACAGCTGATCAGCCCCAGCATTTT. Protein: CATSDSRTADQPQHF.